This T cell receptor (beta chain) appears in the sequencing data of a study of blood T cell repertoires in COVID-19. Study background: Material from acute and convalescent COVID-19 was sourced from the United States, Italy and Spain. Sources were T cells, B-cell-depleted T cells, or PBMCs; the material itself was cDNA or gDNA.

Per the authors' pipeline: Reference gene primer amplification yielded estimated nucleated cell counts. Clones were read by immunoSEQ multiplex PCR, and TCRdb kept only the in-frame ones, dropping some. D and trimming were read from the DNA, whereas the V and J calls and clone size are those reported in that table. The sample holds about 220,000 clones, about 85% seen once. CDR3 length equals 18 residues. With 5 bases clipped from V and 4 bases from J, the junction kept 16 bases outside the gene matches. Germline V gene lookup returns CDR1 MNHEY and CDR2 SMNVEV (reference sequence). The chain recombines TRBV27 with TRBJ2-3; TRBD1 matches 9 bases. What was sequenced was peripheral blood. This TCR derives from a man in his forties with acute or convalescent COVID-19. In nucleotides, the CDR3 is TGTGCCAGCAGTCCCGTCCCGGGACAGGGATTGGGGCCAGATACGCAGTATTTT. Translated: CASSPVPGQGLGPDTQYF.